This TCR beta chain was retrieved from a study of T cells in Graves' hyperthyroidism and ophthalmopathy. Study-wide context: At initial diagnosis, before any treatment had begun, peripheral blood was obtained.

Findings and limits, study-wide: Most expanded thyroid clonotypes above 0.001 recurred in blood. The model made its ophthalmopathy prediction, and onset followed a median about 6.8 months later.

This clonotype appeared many times. Antigen unknown. Amplified regions were TCR beta CDR3 sequences from RNA transcripts. Researchers ran a first-round RT-PCR on the TCR CDR3 using the HTBI primer set. TCRdb ran MiXCR on the multiplex PCR reads and lists one entry per CDR3 protein. The repertoire consists of 600,000 or so distinct CDR3 sequences, with approximately 15% occurring once and the leading ten covering roughly 7.7%. The ends were cut back, 10 bases at V and 1 base at J, with 16 bases in the middle. CDR3 length: 15 amino acids. Germline CDR1 reads MNHEY; CDR2 reads SVGEGT. J is TRBJ2-2 and V is TRBV6-2 or TRBV6-3; weak D call: TRBD2 (6 bases). The sequencing sample was made of blood. This receptor was obtained from a woman under 30 with Graves' ophthalmopathy. The CDR3 sequence: CAILGTGLNTGELFF. Written as DNA, the CDR3 is TGTGCCATCCTTGGGACGGGACTGAACACCGGGGAGCTGTTTTTT.